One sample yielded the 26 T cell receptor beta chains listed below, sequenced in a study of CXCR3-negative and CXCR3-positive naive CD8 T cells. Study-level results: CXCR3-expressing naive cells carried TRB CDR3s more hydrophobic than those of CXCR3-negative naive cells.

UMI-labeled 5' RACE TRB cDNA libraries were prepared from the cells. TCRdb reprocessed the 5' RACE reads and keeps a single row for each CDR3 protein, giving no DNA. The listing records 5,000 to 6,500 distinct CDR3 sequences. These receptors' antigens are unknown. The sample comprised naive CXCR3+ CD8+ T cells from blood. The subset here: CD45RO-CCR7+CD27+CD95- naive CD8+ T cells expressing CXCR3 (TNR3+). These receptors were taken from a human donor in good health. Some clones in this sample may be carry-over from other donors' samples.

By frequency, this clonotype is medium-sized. The chain's CDR3 is CASSSGQGNYGYTF. The J gene is TRBJ1-2, the V gene TRBV7-9; as DNA is missing, the TRBD1 call by TCRdb cannot be tested. Germline V gene lookup returns CDR1 SEHNR and CDR2 FQNEAQ (reference sequence). The CDR3 is made up of 14 amino acids.

The CDR3 reads CSVEDGRSQASYTF. This chain joins TRBV29-1 and TRBJ1-2. This CDR3 spans 14 amino acids. Looked up from germline, CDR1 is SQVTM and CDR2 is ANQGSEA.

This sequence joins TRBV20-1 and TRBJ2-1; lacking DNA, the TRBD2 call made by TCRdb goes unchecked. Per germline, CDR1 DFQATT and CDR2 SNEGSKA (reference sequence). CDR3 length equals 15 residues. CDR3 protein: CSAIRVASGRYEQFF.

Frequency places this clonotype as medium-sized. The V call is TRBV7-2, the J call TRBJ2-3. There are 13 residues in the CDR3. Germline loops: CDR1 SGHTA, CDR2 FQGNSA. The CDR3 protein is CASSLGGTDTQYF. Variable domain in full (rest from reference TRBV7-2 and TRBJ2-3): GAGVSQSPSNKVTEKGKDVELRCDPISGHTALYWYRQSLGQGLEFLIYFQGNSAPDKSGLPSDRFSAERTGGSVSTLTIQRTQQEDSAVYLCASSLGGTDTQYFGPGTRLTVL.

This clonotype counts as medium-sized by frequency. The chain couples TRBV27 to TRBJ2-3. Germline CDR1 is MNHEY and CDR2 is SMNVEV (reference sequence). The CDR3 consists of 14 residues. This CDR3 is CASSLDWGTDTQYF.

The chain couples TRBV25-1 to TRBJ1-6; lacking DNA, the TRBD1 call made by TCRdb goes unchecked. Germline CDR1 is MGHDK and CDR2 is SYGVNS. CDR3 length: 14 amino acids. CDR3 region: CASSPGAGVSPLHF.

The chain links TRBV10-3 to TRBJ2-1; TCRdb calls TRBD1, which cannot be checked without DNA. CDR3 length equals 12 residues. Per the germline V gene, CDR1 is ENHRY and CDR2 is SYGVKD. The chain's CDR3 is CAISSQGDEQFF.

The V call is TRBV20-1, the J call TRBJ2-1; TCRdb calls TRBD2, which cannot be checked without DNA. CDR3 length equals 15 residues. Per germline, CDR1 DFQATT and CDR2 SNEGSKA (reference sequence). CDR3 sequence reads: CSARDRPSPYNEQFF.

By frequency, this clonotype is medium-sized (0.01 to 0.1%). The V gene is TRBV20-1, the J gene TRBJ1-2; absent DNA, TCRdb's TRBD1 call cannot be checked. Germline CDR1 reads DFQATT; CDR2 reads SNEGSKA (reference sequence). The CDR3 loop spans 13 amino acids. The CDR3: CSAPVWDAGDYTF.

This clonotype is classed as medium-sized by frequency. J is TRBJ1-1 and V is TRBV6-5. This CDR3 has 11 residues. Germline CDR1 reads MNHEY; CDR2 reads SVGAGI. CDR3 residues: CASSRWTEAFF.

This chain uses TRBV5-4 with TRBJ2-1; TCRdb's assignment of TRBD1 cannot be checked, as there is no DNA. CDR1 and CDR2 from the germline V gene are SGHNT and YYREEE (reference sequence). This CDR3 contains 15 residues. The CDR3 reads CASNRPGQGYNEQFF.

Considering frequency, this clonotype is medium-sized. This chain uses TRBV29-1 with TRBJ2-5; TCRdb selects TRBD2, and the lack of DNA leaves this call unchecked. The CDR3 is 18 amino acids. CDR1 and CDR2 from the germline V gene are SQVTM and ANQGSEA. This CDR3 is CSVRWAAIEGDIGETQYF.

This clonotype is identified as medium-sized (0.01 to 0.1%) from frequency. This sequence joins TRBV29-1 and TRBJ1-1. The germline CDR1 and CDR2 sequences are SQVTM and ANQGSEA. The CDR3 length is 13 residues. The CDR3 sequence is CSVEDLLNTEAFF.

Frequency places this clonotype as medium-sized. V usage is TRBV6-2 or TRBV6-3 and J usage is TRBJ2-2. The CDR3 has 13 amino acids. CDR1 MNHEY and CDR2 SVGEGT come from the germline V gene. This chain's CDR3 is CASSFVISGELFF.

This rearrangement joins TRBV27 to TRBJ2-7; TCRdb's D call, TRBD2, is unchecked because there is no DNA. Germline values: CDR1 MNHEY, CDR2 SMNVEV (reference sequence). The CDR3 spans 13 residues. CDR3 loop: CASSFLAGGEQYF.

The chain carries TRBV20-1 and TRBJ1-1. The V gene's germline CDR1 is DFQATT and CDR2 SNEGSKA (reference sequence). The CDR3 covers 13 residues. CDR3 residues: CSARDPGNTEAFF.

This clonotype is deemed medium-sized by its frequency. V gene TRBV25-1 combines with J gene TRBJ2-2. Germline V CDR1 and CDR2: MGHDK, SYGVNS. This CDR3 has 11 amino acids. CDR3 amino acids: CASSEWMELFF.

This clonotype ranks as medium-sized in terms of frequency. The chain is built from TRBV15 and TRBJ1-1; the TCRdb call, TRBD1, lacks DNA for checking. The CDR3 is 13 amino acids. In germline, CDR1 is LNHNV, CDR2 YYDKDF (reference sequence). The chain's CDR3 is CATSREGATEAFF.

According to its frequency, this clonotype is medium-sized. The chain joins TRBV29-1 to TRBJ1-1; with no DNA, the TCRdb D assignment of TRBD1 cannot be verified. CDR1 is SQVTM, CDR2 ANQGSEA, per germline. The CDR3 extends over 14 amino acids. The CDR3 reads CSVEWLGGNTEAFF. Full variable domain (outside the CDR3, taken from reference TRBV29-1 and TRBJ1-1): SAVISQKPSRDICQRGTSLTIQCQVDSQVTMMFWYRQQPGQSLTLIATANQGSEATYESGFVIDKFPISRPNLTFSTLTVSNMSPEDSSIYLCSVEWLGGNTEAFFGQGTRLTVV.

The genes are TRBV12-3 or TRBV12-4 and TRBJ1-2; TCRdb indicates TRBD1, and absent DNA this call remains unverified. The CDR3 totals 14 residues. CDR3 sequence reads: CASSPTGEFYGYTF.

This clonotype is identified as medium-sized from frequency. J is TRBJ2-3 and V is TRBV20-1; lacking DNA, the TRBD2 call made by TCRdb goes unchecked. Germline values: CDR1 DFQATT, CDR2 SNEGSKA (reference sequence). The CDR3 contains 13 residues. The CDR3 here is CSAGGRTLGTQYF.

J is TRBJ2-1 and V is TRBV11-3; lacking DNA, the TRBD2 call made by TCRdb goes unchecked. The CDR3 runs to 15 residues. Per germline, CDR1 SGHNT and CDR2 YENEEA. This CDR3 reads CASSPGRSPYNEQFF.

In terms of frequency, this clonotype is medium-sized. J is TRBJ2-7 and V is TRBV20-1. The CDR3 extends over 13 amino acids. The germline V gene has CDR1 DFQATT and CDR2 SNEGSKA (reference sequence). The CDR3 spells CSARDPGSYEQYF.

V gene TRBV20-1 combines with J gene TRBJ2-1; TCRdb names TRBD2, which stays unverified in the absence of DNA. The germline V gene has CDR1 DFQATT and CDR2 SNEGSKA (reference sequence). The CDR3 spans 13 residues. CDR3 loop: CSASGPSYNEQFF.

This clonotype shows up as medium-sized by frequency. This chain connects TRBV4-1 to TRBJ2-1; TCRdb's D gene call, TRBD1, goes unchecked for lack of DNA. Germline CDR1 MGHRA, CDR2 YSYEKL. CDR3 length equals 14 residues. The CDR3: CASSQGPGEGEQFF.

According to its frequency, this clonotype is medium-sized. This chain's CDR3 is CASSKSTSGNLAKNIQYF. This chain uses TRBV21-1 with TRBJ2-4; TCRdb picks TRBD2, but there is no DNA to check that call. TRBV21-1 is labeled a pseudogene. This CDR3 region has 18 residues.